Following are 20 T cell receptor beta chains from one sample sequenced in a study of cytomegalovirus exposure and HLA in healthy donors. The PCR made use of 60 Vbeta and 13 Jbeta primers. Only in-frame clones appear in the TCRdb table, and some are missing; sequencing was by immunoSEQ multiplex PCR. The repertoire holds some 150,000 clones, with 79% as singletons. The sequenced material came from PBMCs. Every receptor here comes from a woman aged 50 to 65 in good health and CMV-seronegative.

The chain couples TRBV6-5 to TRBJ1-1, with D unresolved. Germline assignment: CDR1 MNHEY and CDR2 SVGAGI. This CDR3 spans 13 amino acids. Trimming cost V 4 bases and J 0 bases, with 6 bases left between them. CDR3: CASSSPMNTEAFF. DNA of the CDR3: TGTGCCAGCAGTTCCCCCATGAACACTGAAGCTTTCTTT.

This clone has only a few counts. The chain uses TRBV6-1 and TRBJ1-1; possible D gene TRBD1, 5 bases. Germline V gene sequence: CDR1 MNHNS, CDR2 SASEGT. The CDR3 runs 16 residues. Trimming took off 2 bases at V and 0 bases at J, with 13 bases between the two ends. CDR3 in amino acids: CASSELGGRVNTEAFF. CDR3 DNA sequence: TGTGCCAGCAGTGAACTCGGCGGCAGGGTGAACACTGAAGCTTTCTTT.

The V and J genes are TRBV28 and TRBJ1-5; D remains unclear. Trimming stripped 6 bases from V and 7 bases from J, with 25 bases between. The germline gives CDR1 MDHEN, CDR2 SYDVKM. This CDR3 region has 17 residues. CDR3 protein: CASSRPGKTSIWQPQHF. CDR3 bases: TGTGCCAGCAGCAGACCCGGGAAGACATCGATTTGGCAGCCCCAGCATTTT. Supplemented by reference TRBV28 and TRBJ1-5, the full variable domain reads DVKVTQSSRYLVKRTGEKVFLECVQDMDHENMFWYRQDPGLGLRLIYFSYDVKMKEKGDIPEGYSVSREKKERFSLILESASTNQTSMYLCASSRPGKTSIWQPQHFGDGTRLSIL.

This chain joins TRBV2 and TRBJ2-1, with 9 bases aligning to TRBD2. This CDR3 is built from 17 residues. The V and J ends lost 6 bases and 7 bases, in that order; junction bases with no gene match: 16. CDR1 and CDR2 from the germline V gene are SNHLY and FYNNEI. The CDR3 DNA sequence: TGTGCCAGCAGGCGTAACCCAACTAGCGGGCTAGGAAATGAGCAGTTCTTC. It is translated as CASRRNPTSGLGNEQFF.

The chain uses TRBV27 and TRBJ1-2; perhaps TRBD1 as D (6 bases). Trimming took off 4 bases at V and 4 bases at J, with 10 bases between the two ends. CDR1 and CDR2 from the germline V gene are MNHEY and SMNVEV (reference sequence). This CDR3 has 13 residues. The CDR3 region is CASSWGLSYGYTF. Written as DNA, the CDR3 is TGTGCCAGCAGTTGGGGGCTGTCCTATGGCTACACCTTC.

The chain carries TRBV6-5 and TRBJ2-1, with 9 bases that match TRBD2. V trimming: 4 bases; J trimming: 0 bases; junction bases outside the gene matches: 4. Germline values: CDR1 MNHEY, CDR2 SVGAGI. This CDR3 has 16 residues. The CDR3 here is CASSSRLADSYNEQFF. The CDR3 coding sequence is TGTGCCAGCAGTTCCAGACTAGCGGACTCCTACAATGAGCAGTTCTTC.

CDR3 sequence: CASSLTPGLDQPQHF. Written as DNA, the CDR3 is TGTGCCAGCAGCTTAACCCCAGGTTTGGATCAGCCCCAGCATTTT. The chain joins TRBV7-2 to TRBJ1-5; the D is unclear. The V gene lost 2 bases and the J gene lost 5 bases, with 13 bases spanning the gap. This CDR3 has 15 residues. Per the germline V gene, CDR1 is SGHTA and CDR2 is FQGNSA.

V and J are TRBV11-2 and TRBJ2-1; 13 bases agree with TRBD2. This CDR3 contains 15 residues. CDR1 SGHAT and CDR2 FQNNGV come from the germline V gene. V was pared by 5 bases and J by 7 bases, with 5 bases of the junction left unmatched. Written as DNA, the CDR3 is TGTGCCAGCAGCCCAACTAGCGGGGGGGCAAATGAGCAGTTCTTC. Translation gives CASSPTSGGANEQFF.

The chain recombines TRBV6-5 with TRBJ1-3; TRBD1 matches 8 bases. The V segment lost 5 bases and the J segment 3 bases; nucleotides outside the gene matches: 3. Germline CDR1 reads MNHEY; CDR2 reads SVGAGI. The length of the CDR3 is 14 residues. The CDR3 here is CASSEQGVGNTIYF. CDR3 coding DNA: TGTGCCAGCAGTGAACAGGGGGTTGGAAACACCATATATTTT.

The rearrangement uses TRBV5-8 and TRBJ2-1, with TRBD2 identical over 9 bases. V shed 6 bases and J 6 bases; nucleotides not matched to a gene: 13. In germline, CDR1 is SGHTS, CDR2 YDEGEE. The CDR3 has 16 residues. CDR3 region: CASTNRAGGPLNEQFF. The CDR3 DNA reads TGTGCCAGCACCAACCGAGCGGGGGGCCCCCTCAATGAGCAGTTCTTC.

The CDR3: CSRREPQHF. DNA for the CDR3: TGTTCCCGGCGGGAGCCCCAGCATTTT. The chain uses TRBV7-9 and TRBJ1-5; D remains ambiguous. CDR1 is SEHNR, CDR2 FQNEAQ, per germline (reference sequence). CDR3 size: 9 residues.

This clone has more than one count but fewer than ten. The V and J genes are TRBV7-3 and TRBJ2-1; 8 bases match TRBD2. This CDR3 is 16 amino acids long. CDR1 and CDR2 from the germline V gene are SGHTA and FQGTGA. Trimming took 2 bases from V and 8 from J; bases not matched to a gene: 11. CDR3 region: CASSLDGLAGVDEQFF. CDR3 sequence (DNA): TGTGCCAGCAGCTTAGACGGGCTAGCGGGTGTCGATGAGCAGTTCTTC.

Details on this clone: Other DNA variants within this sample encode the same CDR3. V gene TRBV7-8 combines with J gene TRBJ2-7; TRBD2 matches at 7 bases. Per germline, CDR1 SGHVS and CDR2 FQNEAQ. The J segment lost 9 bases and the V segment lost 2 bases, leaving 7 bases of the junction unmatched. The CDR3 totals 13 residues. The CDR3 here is CASSLKAGEVQYF. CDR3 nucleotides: TGTGCCAGCAGCTTAAAGGCGGGGGAGGTGCAGTACTTC.

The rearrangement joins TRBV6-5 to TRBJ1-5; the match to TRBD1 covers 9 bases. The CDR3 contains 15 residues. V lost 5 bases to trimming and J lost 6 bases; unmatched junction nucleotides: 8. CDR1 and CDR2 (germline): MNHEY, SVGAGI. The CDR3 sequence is CASSTGQGSGQPQHF. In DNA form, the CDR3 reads TGTGCCAGCAGTACGGGACAGGGAAGCGGTCAGCCCCAGCATTTT.

In DNA form, the CDR3 reads TGTGCCTGGGCCGGGACAGGGTATAGCAATCAGCCCCAGCATTTT. The encoded protein is CAWAGTGYSNQPQHF. The chain has TRBV30 and TRBJ1-5; 9 positions match TRBD1. The CDR3 has 15 residues. Trimming at V came to 5 bases and at J to 0 bases, leaving 5 bases not matched to a gene. The germline CDR1 and CDR2 sequences are GTSNPN and SVGIG (reference sequence).

CDR3 in amino acids: CASSQFQGIPDEQFF. The CDR3 bases are TGTGCCAGCAGCCAATTCCAGGGGATCCCCGATGAGCAGTTCTTC. The chain links TRBV14 to TRBJ2-1; perhaps TRBD1 as D (6 bases). The CDR3 consists of 15 residues. V was clipped by 2 bases and J by 8 bases, with 16 bases between them. In germline, CDR1 is SGHDN, CDR2 FVKESK.

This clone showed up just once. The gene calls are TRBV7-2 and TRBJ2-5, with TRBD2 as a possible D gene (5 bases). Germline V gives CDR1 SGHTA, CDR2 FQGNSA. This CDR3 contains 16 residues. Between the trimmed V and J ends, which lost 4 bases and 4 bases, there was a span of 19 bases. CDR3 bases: TGTGCCAGCAGCTCGGATGTAGCGAACTTTTTAGAGACCCAGTACTTC. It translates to CASSSDVANFLETQYF. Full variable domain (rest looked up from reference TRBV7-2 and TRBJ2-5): GAGVSQSPSNKVTEKGKDVELRCDPISGHTALYWYRQSLGQGLEFLIYFQGNSAPDKSGLPSDRFSAERTGGSVSTLTIQRTQQEDSAVYLCASSSDVANFLETQYFGPGTRLLVL.

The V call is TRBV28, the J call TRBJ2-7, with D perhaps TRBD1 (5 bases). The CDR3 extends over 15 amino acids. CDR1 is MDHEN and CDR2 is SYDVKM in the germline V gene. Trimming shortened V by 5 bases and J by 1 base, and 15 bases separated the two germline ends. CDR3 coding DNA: TGTGCCAGCAGTCTACAGGAAGGTTTTTCCTACGAGCAGTACTTC. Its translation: CASSLQEGFSYEQYF.

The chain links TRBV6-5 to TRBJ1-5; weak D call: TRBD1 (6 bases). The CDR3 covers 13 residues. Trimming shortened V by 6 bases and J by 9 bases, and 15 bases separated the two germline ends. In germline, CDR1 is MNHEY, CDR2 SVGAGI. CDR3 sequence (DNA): TGTGCCAGCAGACCGACAGGACATGTGCCCCAGCATTTT. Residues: CASRPTGHVPQHF.

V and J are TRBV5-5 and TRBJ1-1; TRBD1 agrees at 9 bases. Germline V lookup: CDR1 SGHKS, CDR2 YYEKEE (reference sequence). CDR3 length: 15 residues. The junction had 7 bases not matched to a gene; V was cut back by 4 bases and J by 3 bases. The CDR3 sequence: CASSPATGGYTEAFF. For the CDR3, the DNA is TGTGCCAGCAGCCCCGCGACAGGGGGTTACACTGAAGCTTTCTTT.